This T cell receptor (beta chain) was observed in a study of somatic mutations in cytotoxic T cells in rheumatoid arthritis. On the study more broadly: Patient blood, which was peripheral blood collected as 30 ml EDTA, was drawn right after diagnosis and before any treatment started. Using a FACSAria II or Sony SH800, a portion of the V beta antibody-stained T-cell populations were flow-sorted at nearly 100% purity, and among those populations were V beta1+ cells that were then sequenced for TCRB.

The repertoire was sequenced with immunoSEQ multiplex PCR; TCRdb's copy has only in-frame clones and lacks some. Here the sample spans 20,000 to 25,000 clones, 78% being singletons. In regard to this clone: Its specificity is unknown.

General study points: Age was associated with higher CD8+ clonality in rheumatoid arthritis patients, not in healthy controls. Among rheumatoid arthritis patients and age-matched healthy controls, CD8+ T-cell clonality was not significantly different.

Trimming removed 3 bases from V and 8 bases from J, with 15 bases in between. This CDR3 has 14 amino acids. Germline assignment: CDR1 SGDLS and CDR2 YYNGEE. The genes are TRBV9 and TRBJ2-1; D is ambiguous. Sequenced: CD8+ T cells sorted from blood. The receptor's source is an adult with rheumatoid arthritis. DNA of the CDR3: TGTGCCAGCAGCGGGAGCCGCCTTTTGGATGAGCAGTTCTTC. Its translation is CASSGSRLLDEQFF.